Listed here are 21 T cell receptor beta chains from one sample, sequenced in a study of Ad26.COV2.S vaccination and SARS-CoV-2 variants. Treatment in this sample: roughly 20 received Ad26.COV2.S at low or high dose, single or two shots; about 5 received placebo; per-sample allocation not given. It was on day 63 after the first vaccine or placebo injection that samples were taken. Here immunoSEQ multiplex PCR was the method, and the copy in TCRdb shows in-frame clones only, minus some. This table has roughly 350,000 clones, about 89% appearing once. The specimen was peripheral blood, collected in a trial of Ad26.COV2.S vaccine versus placebo. These receptors all come from a person between 18 and 60 years old who received the Ad26.COV2.S COVID-19 vaccine or a placebo.

The chain couples TRBV7-9 to TRBJ1-1; the match to TRBD1 covers 8 bases. CDR1 is SEHNR and CDR2 is FQNEAQ in the germline V gene (reference sequence). V was pared by 5 bases and J by 0 bases, with 5 bases of the junction left unmatched. The CDR3 spans 15 residues. CDR3 protein: CASSLRTGLNTEAFF. In DNA, the CDR3 is TGTGCCAGCAGCCTAAGGACAGGGTTGAACACTGAAGCTTTCTTT.

The J gene is TRBJ1-2, the V gene TRBV27; perhaps TRBD1 as D (5 bases). The CDR3 sequence is 16 residues long. Germline-derived CDR1 and CDR2 are MNHEY and SMNVEV (reference sequence). The V end lost 6 bases, the J end lost 3 bases, and 20 bases lay between the germline ends. The CDR3 protein is CASSRQRVKGDYGYTF. As DNA, the CDR3 is TGTGCCAGCAGCCGACAGAGGGTGAAAGGGGACTATGGCTACACCTTC.

The chain carries TRBV13 and TRBJ1-4; a possible D gene is TRBD1 (5 bases). The germline CDR1 and CDR2 sequences are PRHDT and FYEKMQ (reference sequence). Deletions cut 0 bases from V and 8 bases from J, with 16 bases between. CDR3 length: 16 amino acids. The CDR3: CASSLGLGTGGEKLFF. In DNA form, the CDR3 reads TGTGCCAGCAGCTTAGGGCTGGGGACCGGAGGGGAAAAACTGTTTTTT.

The J gene is TRBJ1-5, the V gene TRBV28; D possibly corresponds to TRBD1 (6 bases). CDR1 is MDHEN, CDR2 SYDVKM, per germline. The V end was cut by 3 bases, the J end by 7 bases, with 22 bases between. There are 17 residues in the CDR3. The CDR3 DNA follows: TGTGCCAGCAGTTTCCTCCCTACCGGGACATCAGGACAGCCCCAGCATTTT. The encoded protein is CASSFLPTGTSGQPQHF.

The chain joins TRBV27 to TRBJ2-1; 8 positions match TRBD2. Trimming cost V 6 bases and J 6 bases; bases outside gene matches: 7. Germline V gene sequence: CDR1 MNHEY, CDR2 SMNVEV (reference sequence). The CDR3 runs 14 residues. CDR3 region: CASRIAGGRNEQFF. The CDR3 nucleotides read TGTGCCAGCAGGATTGCGGGGGGTCGCAATGAGCAGTTCTTC.

The V gene is TRBV9, the J gene TRBJ2-1, with 7 bases fitting TRBD2. The CDR3 consists of 16 residues. Losses at the gene ends were 4 bases for V and 3 bases for J; bases not matched to a gene: 10. Per the germline V gene, CDR1 is SGDLS and CDR2 is YYNGEE. The DNA of the CDR3 is TGTGCCAGCAGCAAAGGAGGGAGGGCCTACTACAATGAGCAGTTCTTC. Residues: CASSKGGRAYYNEQFF.

The gene calls are TRBV28 and TRBJ2-7, with 9 positions matching TRBD2. This CDR3 is built from 13 residues. Germline-derived CDR1 and CDR2 are MDHEN and SYDVKM. Unmatched junction bases numbered 1, after V lost 4 bases and J lost 3 bases. The CDR3 DNA sequence: TGTGCCAGCAGTTCAGCGGGAGGCTACGAGCAGTACTTC. Its protein is CASSSAGGYEQYF. Looking up the rest from reference TRBV28 and TRBJ2-7 gives the full variable domain: DVKVTQSSRYLVKRTGEKVFLECVQDMDHENMFWYRQDPGLGLRLIYFSYDVKMKEKGDIPEGYSVSREKKERFSLILESASTNQTSMYLCASSSAGGYEQYFGPGTRLTVT.

The chain employs TRBV5-1 and TRBJ2-2; D gene ambiguous. Germline-derived CDR1 and CDR2 are SGHRS and YFSETQ. This CDR3 comprises 17 residues. With 4 bases removed from V and 1 base from J, the gap between germline ends came to 17 bases. CDR3 bases: TGCGCCAGCAGCCCGACCGACCAATACCGGAACACCGGGGAGCTGTTTTTT. It specifies CASSPTDQYRNTGELFF.

The J gene is TRBJ1-3, the V gene TRBV2; D is ambiguous. The CDR3 extends over 16 amino acids. In germline, CDR1 is SNHLY, CDR2 FYNNEI. The V end was cut by 5 bases, the J end by 0 bases, with 14 bases between. CDR3 sequence: CASSWETPDSGNTIYF. The CDR3 nucleotides read TGTGCCAGCAGTTGGGAGACACCCGACTCTGGAAACACCATATATTTT. Full variable domain (missing parts from reference TRBV2 and TRBJ1-3): EPEVTQTPSHQVTQMGQEVILRCVPISNHLYFYWYRQILGQKVEFLVSFYNNEISEKSEIFDDQFSVERPDGSNFTLKIRSTKLEDSAMYFCASSWETPDSGNTIYFGEGSWLTVV.

This chain joins TRBV10-1 and TRBJ2-7; D unclear. Trimming stripped 11 bases from V and 2 bases from J, with 16 bases between. The length of the CDR3 is 13 residues. Germline V CDR1 and CDR2: WNHNN, SYGVQD (reference sequence). The chain's CDR3 is CAPWLATTYEQYF. The CDR3 DNA reads as TGCGCCCCTTGGCTCGCTACCACCTACGAGCAGTACTTC.

This rearrangement joins TRBV15 to TRBJ2-7; D may be TRBD1 (6 bases). CDR1 and CDR2 from the germline V gene are LNHNV and YYDKDF (reference sequence). Trimming took 0 bases from V and 1 from J, leaving 13 bases between them. This CDR3 contains 16 residues. The CDR3 DNA sequence: TGTGCCACCAGCAGAGATAAGGGGACACGATCCTACGAGCAGTACTTC. It encodes CATSRDKGTRSYEQYF.

V gene TRBV6-6 combines with J gene TRBJ1-3; a weak D match, TRBD1 (6 bases). Germline values: CDR1 MNHNY, CDR2 SVGAGI (reference sequence). V shed 5 bases and J shed 2 bases, with 19 bases lying between them. The CDR3 runs to 17 residues. Here the CDR3 DNA reads TGTGCCAGCAGTCAGAAGCGGGGGGCTTCAGCTGGAAACACCATATATTTT. Its protein is CASSQKRGASAGNTIYF.

The chain links TRBV9 to TRBJ2-2; D remains unclear. Germline CDR1 SGDLS, CDR2 YYNGEE. V was pared by 0 bases and J by 4 bases, with 7 bases between. This CDR3 contains 14 residues. The CDR3 DNA reads TGTGCCAGCAGCGTAGGGGTGGGCACCGGGGAGCTGTTTTTT. It translates to CASSVGVGTGELFF. Complete variable domain (other parts from reference TRBV9 and TRBJ2-2): DSGVTQTPKHLITATGQRVTLRCSPRSGDLSVYWYQQSLDQGLQFLIQYYNGEERAKGNILERFSAQQFPDLHSELNLSSLELGDSALYFCASSVGVGTGELFFGEGSRLTVL.

This clone occurred a few times. V usage is TRBV14 and J usage is TRBJ2-7; D is uncertain. This CDR3 contains 11 residues. Deletions cut 5 bases from V and 2 bases from J, with 4 bases between. Germline assignment: CDR1 SGHDN and CDR2 FVKESK. The CDR3, as DNA: TGTGCCAGCAGCGACGCCTACGAGCAGTACTTC. Translating gives CASSDAYEQYF.

V gene TRBV30 combines with J gene TRBJ2-5, with TRBD1 matching 7 bases. Germline V CDR1 and CDR2: GTSNPN, SVGIG (reference sequence). The trim removed 4 bases at V and 2 bases at J, leaving 1 base unmatched. The CDR3 runs 12 residues. The chain's CDR3 is CAWNRGQETQYF. The CDR3 DNA follows: TGTGCCTGGAACAGGGGTCAAGAGACCCAGTACTTC. The entire variable domain, with the rest obtained from reference TRBV30 and TRBJ2-5, is as follows: SQTIHQWPATLVQPVGSPLSLECTVEGTSNPNLYWYRQAAGRGLQLLFYSVGIGQISSEVPQNLSASRPQDRQFILSSKKLLLSDSGFYLCAWNRGQETQYFGPGTRLLVL.

The chain employs TRBV13 and TRBJ2-5; possibly TRBD1 for D (8 bases). V gave up 4 bases and J gave up 5 bases, with 17 bases separating them. Germline lookup yields CDR1 PRHDT and CDR2 FYEKMQ (reference sequence). CDR3 size: 15 residues. The CDR3: CASSYRGQGGETQYF. The CDR3 coding sequence is TGTGCCAGCAGCTATAGAGGACAGGGAGGGGAGACCCAGTACTTC. The full variable domain, in which reference TRBV13 and TRBJ2-5 provide the parts outside the CDR3, is AAGVIQSPRHLIKEKRETATLKCYPIPRHDTVYWYQQGPGQDPQFLISFYEKMQSDKGSIPDRFSAQQFSDYHSELNMSSLELGDSALYFCASSYRGQGGETQYFGPGTRLLVL.

The genes are TRBV3-1 (or the pseudogene TRBV3-2) and TRBJ2-1, with D hard to call. Germline V gives CDR1 LGHDT, CDR2 YNNKEL (reference sequence). This CDR3 is built from 16 residues. The V end lost 5 bases, the J end lost 0 bases, and 14 bases lay between the germline ends. The CDR3 sequence: CASSFYRGSSYNEQFF. CDR3 DNA: TGTGCCAGCAGCTTTTATCGAGGAAGCTCCTACAATGAGCAGTTCTTC.

This clone was detected a few times. J is TRBJ2-7 and V is TRBV7-2, with D tentatively TRBD2 (6 bases). The CDR3 length is 18 residues. The germline V gene has CDR1 SGHTA and CDR2 FQGNSA. V was cut by 1 base and J by 7 bases, with 26 bases left in between. CDR3 in amino acids: CASSLGEAGLPRRGEQYF. In DNA form, the CDR3 reads TGTGCCAGCAGCTTAGGAGAGGCAGGGCTCCCAAGGAGGGGTGAGCAGTACTTC.

The rearrangement links TRBV7-8 to TRBJ2-1; 10 positions match TRBD2. CDR1 is SGHVS, CDR2 FQNEAQ, per germline. This CDR3 contains 16 residues. Unmatched junction bases numbered 4, after V lost 1 base and J lost 4 bases. For the CDR3, the DNA is TGTGCCAGCAGCTTAGTGCCTAGCGGGGGTTACAATGAGCAGTTCTTC. It translates to CASSLVPSGGYNEQFF.

Concerning this clone itself: Other DNA sequences from this sample encode an identical CDR3 as well. The rearrangement joins TRBV19 to TRBJ2-3; D is possibly TRBD1 (6 bases). Trimming stripped 4 bases from V and 0 bases from J, with 8 bases between. From germline, CDR1 is LNHDA and CDR2 SQIVND (reference sequence). The CDR3 runs 14 residues. CDR3 coding DNA: TGTGCCAGTAGTAAGGGGGTTAGCACAGATACGCAGTATTTT. Its translation: CASSKGVSTDTQYF.

In regard to this clone: An end of the junction differs from the germline gene, which may be a read error. The J gene is TRBJ2-4, the V gene TRBV18; D may be TRBD2 (5 bases). This CDR3 contains 13 residues. The germline gives CDR1 KGHSH, CDR2 LQKENI. CDR3 in amino acids: CASSPSEGYGGGF. The CDR3 nucleotides read TGTGCCAGCTCACCCTCGGAAGGGTACGGAGGAGGCTTC.